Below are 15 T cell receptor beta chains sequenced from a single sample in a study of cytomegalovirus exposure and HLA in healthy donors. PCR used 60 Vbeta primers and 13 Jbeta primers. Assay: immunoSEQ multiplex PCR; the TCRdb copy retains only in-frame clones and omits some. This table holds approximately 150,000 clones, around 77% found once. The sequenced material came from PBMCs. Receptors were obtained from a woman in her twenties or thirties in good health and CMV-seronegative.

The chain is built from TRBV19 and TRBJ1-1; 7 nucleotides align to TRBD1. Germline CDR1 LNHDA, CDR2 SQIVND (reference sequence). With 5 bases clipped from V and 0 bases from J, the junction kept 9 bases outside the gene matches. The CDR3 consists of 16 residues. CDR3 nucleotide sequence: TGTGCCAGTAGTTACCGACAGGGAGCTATGAACACTGAAGCTTTCTTT. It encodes CASSYRQGAMNTEAFF.

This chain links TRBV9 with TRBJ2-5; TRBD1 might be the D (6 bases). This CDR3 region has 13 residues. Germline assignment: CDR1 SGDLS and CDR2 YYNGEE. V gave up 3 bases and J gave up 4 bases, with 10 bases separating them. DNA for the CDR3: TGTGCCAGCAGCGGTGGGGGCGGAGAGACCCAGTACTTC. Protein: CASSGGGGETQYF.

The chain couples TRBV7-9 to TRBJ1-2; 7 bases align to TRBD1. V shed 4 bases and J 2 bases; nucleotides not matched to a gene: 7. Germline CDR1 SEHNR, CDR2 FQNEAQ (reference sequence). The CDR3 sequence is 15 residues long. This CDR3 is CASSSATGRNYGYTF. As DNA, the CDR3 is TGTGCCAGCAGCTCAGCGACAGGGAGGAACTATGGCTACACCTTC.

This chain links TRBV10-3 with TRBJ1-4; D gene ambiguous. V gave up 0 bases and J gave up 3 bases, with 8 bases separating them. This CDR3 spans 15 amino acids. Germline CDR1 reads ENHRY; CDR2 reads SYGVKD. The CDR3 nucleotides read TGTGCCATCAGTGAGTCGTGGGCCTCTAATGAAAAACTGTTTTTT. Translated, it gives CAISESWASNEKLFF.

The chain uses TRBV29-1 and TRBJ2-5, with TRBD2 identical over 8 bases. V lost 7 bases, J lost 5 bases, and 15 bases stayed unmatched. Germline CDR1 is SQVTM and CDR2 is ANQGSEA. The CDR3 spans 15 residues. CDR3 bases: TGCAGCGCTAATGGACTAGCCGGGATCGGGGAGACCCAGTACTTC. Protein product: CSANGLAGIGETQYF.

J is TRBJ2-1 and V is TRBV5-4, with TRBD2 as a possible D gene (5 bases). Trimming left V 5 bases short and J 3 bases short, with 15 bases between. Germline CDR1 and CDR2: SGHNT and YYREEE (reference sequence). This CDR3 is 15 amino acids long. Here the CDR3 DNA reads TGTGCCAGCAGGACCTCGGGAACTCGCTACAATGAGCAGTTCTTC. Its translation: CASRTSGTRYNEQFF.

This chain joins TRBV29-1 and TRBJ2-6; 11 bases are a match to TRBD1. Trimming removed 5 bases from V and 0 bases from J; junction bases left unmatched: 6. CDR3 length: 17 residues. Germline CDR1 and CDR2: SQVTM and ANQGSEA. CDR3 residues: CSVYGGQGGSGANVLTF. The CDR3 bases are TGCAGCGTTTACGGGGGACAGGGGGGCTCTGGGGCCAACGTCCTGACTTTC.

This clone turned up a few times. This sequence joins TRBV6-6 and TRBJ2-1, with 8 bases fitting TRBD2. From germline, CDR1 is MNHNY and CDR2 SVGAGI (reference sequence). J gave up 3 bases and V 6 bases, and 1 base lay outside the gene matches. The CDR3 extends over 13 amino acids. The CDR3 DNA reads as TGTGCCAGCAGACTAGCGGACTACAATGAGCAGTTCTTC. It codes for CASRLADYNEQFF.

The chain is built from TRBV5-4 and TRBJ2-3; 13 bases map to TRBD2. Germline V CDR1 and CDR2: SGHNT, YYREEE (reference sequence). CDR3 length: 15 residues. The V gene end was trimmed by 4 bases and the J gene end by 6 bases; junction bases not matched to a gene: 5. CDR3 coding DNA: TGTGCCAGCAGCGACCGGACTAGCGGGAGCGATACGCAGTATTTT. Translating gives CASSDRTSGSDTQYF. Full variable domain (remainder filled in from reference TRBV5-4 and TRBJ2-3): ETGVTQSPTHLIKTRGQQVTLRCSSQSGHNTVSWYQQALGQGPQFIFQYYREEENGRGNFPPRFSGLQFPNYSSELNVNALELDDSALYLCASSDRTSGSDTQYFGPGTRLTVL.

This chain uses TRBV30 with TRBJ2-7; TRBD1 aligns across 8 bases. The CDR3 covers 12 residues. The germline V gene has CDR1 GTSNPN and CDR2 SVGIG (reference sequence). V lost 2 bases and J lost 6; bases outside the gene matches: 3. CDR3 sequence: CAWSSTGVEQYF. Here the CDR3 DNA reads TGTGCCTGGAGTTCGACAGGGGTCGAGCAGTACTTC.

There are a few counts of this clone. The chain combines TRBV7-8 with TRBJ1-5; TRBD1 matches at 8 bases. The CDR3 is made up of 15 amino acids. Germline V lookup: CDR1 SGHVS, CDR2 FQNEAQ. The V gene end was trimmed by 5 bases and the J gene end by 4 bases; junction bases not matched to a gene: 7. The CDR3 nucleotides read TGTGCCAGCAGCCACGGTCGACAGGGGAATCAGCCCCAGCATTTT. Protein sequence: CASSHGRQGNQPQHF.

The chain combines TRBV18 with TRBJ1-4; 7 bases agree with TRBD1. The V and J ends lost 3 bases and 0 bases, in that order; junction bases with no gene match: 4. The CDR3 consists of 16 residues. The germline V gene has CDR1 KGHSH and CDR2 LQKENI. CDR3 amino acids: CASSPWQGATNEKLFF. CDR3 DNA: TGTGCCAGCTCACCTTGGCAGGGGGCAACTAATGAAAAACTGTTTTTT. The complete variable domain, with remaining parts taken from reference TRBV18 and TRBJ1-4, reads NAGVMQNPRHLVRRRGQEARLRCSPMKGHSHVYWYRQLPEEGLKFMVYLQKENIIDESGMPKERFSAEFPKEGPSILRIQQVVRGDSAAYFCASSPWQGATNEKLFFGSGTQLSVL.

The CDR3 bases are TGTGCCAGCAGCCTCCCTCCCTACAATGAGCAGTTCTTC. It specifies CASSLPPYNEQFF. This sequence joins TRBV13 and TRBJ2-1; D gene unclear. The CDR3 covers 13 residues. The V gene lost 5 bases and the J gene lost 2 bases, with 7 bases spanning the gap. From germline, CDR1 is PRHDT and CDR2 FYEKMQ (reference sequence).

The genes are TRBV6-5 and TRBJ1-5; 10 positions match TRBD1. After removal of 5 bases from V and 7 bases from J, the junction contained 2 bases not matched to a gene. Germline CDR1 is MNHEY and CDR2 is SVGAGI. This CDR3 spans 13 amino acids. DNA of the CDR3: TGTGCCAGCAGTGACAGGGGGCTGCAGCCCCAGCATTTT. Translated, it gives CASSDRGLQPQHF.

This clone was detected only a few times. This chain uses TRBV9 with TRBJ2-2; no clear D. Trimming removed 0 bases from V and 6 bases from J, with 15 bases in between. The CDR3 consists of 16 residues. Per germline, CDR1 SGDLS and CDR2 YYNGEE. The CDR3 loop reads CASSVVIAGAPGELFF. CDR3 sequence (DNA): TGTGCCAGCAGCGTAGTGATCGCTGGAGCCCCCGGGGAGCTGTTTTTT.